The present T cell receptor (beta chain) was sequenced within a study of blood T cell repertoires in COVID-19. Study overall: The analysed material was cDNA or gDNA that came from T cells, B-cell-depleted T cells, or PBMCs.

The assay was immunoSEQ multiplex PCR, and TCRdb's table has in-frame clones only and misses some. This table has around 20,000 clones, approximately 90% appearing once. This CDR3 has 13 amino acids. V was pared by 1 base and J by 5 bases, with 9 bases between. CDR1 and CDR2 (germline): SGHNT, YYREEE (reference sequence). The chain joins TRBV5-4 to TRBJ1-1, with D unresolved. The TCR was taken from a man aged 70-80 years with acute or convalescent COVID-19. Sequencing used peripheral blood. CDR3 coding DNA: TGTGCCAGCAGCTTGTATGCGGGGACTGAAGCTTTCTTT. Amino acids: CASSLYAGTEAFF.